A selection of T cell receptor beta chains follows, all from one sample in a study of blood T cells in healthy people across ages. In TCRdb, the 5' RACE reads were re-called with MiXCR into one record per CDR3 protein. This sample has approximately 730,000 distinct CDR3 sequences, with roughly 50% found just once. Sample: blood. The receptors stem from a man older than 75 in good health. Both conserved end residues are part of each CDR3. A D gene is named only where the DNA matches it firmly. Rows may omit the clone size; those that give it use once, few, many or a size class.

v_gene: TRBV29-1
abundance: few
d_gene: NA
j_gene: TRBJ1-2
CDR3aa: CSVEGWGLYGYTF
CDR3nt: TGCAGCGTTGAAGGTTGGGGTTTATATGGCTACACCTTC

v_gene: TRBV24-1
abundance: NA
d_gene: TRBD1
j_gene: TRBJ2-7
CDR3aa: CATSDSIGDRGSYEQYF
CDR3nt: TGTGCCACCAGTGATTCCATCGGGGACAGGGGCTCCTACGAGCAGTACTTC

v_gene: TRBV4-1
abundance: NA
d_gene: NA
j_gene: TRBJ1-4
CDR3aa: CASSPGPGGDATEKLFF
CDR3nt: TGCGCCAGCAGCCCGGGGCCAGGCGGCGACGCAACTGAAAAACTGTTTTTT

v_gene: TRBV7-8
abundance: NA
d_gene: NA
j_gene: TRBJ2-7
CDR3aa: CASSQAGLLNEQYF
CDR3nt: TGTGCCAGCAGCCAGGCCGGGCTTCTCAACGAGCAGTACTTC

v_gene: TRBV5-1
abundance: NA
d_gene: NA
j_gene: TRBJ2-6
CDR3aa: CASRRGLNSGANVLTF
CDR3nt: TGCGCCAGCAGGCGGGGACTGAACTCTGGGGCCAACGTCCTGACTTTC

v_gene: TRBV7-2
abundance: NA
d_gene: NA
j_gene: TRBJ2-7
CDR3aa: CASSTLSYEQYF
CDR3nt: TGTGCCAGCAGCACCTTATCCTACGAGCAGTACTTC

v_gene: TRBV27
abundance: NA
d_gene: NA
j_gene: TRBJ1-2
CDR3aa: CASSLGWGTGGYTF
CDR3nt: TGTGCCAGCAGTTTAGGGTGGGGAACGGGCGGCTACACCTTC

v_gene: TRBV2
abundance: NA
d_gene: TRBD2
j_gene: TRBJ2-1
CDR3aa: CASSEALAGRRLQFF
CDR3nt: TGTGCCAGCAGTGAGGCACTAGCGGGACGACGGCTACAGTTCTTC

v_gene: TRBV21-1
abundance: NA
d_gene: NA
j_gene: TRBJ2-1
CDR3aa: CASSKAPGQGINEQFF
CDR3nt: TGTGCCAGCAGCAAAGCCCCGGGACAGGGAATCAATGAGCAGTTCTTC

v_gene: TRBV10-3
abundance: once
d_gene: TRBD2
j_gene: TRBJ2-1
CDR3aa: CAITESGSYNEQFF
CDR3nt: TGTGCCATCACCGAAAGCGGGAGTTACAATGAGCAGTTCTTC

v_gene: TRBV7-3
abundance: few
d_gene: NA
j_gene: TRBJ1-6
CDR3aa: CASSLLSYNSPLHF
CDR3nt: TGTGCCAGCAGCTTATTATCCTATAATTCACCCCTCCACTTT

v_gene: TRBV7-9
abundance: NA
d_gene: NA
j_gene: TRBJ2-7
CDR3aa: CASSSWSRTAAYEQYF
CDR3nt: TGTGCCAGCAGCTCCTGGTCCAGAACGGCGGCCTACGAGCAGTACTTC

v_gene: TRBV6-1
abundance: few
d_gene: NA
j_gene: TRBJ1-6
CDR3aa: CASSELGNSPLHF
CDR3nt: TGTGCCAGCAGTGAATTAGGGAATTCACCCCTCCACTTT

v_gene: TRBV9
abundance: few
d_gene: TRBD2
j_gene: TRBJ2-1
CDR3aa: CASSVRREPDYNEQFF
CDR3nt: TGTGCCAGCAGCGTCAGGCGGGAGCCCGACTACAATGAGCAGTTCTTC

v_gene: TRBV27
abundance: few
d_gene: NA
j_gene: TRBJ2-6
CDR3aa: CASSFAPARANVLTF
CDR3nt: TGTGCCAGCAGTTTTGCCCCAGCTCGGGCCAACGTCCTGACTTTC

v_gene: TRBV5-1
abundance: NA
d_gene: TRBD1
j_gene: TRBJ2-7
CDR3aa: CASSSSPGQGRSYEQYF
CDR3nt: TGCGCCAGCAGCTCTTCCCCGGGACAGGGGCGGTCCTACGAGCAGTACTTC

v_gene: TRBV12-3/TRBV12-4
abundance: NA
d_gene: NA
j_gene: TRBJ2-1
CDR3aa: CASRPWGDLANEQFF
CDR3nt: TGTGCCAGCAGACCCTGGGGGGACTTGGCGAATGAGCAGTTCTTC

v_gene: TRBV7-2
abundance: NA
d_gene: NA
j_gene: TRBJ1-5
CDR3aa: CASSLTDQPQHF
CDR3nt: TGTGCCAGCAGCTTAACCGATCAGCCCCAGCATTTT

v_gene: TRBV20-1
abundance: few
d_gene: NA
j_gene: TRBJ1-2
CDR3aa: CSARSGLWNYGYTF
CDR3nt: TGCAGTGCTAGATCCGGGTTGTGGAACTATGGCTACACCTTC

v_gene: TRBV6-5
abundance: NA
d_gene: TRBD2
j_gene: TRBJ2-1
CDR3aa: CASRTSGSTNEQFF
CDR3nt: TGTGCCAGCAGGACTAGCGGGAGTACCAATGAGCAGTTCTTC

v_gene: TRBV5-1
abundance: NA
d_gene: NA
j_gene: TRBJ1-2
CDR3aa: CASSFGRALLNGYTF
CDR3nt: TGCGCCAGCAGCTTCGGTCGGGCCCTTCTAAATGGCTACACCTTC

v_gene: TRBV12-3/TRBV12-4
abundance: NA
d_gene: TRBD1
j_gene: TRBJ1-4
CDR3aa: CASTLKGRQGATNEKLFF
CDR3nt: TGTGCCAGCACCCTAAAAGGGAGACAGGGGGCAACTAATGAAAAACTGTTTTTT

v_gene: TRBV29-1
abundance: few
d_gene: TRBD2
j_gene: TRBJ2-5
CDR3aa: CSVAGLAGDETQYF
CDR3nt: TGCAGCGTCGCGGGACTAGCGGGAGATGAGACCCAGTACTTC

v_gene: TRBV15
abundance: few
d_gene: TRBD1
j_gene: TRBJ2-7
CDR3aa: CATSRQGSFGEQYF
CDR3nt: TGTGCCACCAGCCGACAGGGCAGTTTCGGCGAGCAGTACTTC

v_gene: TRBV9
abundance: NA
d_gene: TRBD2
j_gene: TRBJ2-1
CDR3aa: CASSATGTSAYNEQFF
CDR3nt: TGTGCCAGCAGCGCTACCGGGACTAGCGCTTACAATGAGCAGTTCTTC

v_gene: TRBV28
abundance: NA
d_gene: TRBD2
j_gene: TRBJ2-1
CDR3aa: CASRSLAGESYNEQFF
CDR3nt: TGTGCCAGCAGAAGCTTAGCGGGAGAGTCCTACAATGAGCAGTTCTTC

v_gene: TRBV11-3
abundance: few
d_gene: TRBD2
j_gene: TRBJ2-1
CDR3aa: CASSHSGVSYNEQFF
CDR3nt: TGTGCCAGCAGCCATAGCGGGGTCTCCTACAATGAGCAGTTCTTC

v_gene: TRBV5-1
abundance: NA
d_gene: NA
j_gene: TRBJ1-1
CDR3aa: CASSLTPGVETEAFF
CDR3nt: TGCGCCAGCAGCCTCACCCCCGGTGTAGAGACTGAAGCTTTCTTT

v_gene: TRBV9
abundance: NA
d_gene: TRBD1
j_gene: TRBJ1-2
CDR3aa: CASSVDHTGGNYGYTF
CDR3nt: TGTGCCAGCAGCGTAGACCACACAGGGGGCAACTATGGCTACACCTTC

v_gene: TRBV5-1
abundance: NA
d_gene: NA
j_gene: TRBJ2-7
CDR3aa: CASSRDTRGEQYF
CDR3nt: TGCGCCAGCAGCCGGGACACTCGTGGCGAGCAGTACTTC

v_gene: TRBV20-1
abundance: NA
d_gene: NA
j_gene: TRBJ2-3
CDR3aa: CSAREGRGTDTQYF
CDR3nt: TGCAGTGCTAGAGAGGGACGGGGCACAGATACGCAGTATTTT

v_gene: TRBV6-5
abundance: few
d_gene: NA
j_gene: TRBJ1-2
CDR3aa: CASTPGAGGYTF
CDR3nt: TGTGCCAGCACACCAGGGGCGGGTGGCTACACCTTC

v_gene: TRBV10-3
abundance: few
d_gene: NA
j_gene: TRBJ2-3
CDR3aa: CATWTGRAAGYAYF
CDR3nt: TGTGCCACTTGGACAGGGAGGGCTGCAGGGTACGCGTATTTT

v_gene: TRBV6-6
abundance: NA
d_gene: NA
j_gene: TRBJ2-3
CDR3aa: CASSPTTGHAYF
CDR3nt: TGTGCCAGCAGTCCCACCACCGGGCACGCGTATTTT

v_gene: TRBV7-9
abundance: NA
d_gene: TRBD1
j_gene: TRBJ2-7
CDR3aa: CASSLEDRGLPYEQYF
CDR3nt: TGTGCCAGCAGCTTAGAGGACAGGGGGCTTCCCTACGAGCAGTACTTC

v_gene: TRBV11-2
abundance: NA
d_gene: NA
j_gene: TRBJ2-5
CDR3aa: CASSLDGGGGGETQYF
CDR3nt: TGTGCCAGCAGCTTAGATGGGGGAGGGGGCGGAGAGACCCAGTACTTC

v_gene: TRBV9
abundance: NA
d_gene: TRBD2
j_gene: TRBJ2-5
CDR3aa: CASSPTSGSSRRETQYF
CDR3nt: TGTGCCAGCAGCCCTACTAGCGGGAGCTCTAGGAGAGAGACCCAGTACTTC

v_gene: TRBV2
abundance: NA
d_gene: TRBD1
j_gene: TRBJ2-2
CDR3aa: CASKDRKISTGELFF
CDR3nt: TGTGCCAGCAAGGACAGGAAAATTTCGACCGGGGAGCTGTTTTTT

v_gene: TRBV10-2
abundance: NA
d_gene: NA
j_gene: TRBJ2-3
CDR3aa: CASNPAGQPDTQYF
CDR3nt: TGCGCCAGCAACCCTGCTGGACAACCAGATACGCAGTATTTT

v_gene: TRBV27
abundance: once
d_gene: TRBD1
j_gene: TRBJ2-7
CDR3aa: CASKSPSGTGPNKQYF
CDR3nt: TGTGCCAGCAAAAGCCCCTCCGGGACAGGGCCTAACAAGCAGTACTTC

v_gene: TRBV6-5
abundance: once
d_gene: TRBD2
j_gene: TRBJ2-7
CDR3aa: CASSYSVLGGSSVFYEQYF
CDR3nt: TGTGCCAGCAGTTACTCTGTCTTGGGCGGGAGCAGCGTCTTCTACGAGCAGTACTTC

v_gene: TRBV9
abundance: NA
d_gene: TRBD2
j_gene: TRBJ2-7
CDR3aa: CASSVETSGYEQYF
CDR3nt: TGTGCCAGCAGCGTAGAAACTAGCGGTTACGAGCAGTACTTC

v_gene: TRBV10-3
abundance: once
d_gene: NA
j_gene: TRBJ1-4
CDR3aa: CASRTPRSGEKLFF
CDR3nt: TGTGCCAGCAGGACACCTAGAAGCGGTGAAAAACTGTTTTTT

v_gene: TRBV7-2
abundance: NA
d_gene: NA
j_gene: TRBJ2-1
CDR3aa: CASSLSGEVNEQFF
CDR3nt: TGTGCCAGCAGCTTATCAGGGGAGGTCAATGAGCAGTTCTTC

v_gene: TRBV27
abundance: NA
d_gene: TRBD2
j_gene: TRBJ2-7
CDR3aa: CASSPRLAGNSYEQYF
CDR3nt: TGTGCCAGCAGTCCAAGACTAGCGGGGAACTCCTACGAGCAGTACTTC

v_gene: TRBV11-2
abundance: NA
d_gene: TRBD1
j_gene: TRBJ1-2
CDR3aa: CASSPRGPGDYGYTF
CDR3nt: TGTGCCAGCAGCCCCAGGGGGCCTGGGGACTATGGCTACACCTTC

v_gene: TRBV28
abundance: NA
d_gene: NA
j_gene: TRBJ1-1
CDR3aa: CASSFPRVGMNTEAFF
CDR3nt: TGTGCCAGCAGCTTTCCCCGGGTAGGGATGAACACTGAAGCTTTCTTT

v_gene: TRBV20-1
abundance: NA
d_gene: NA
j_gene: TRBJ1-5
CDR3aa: CSAPRDSNQPQHF
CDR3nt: TGCAGTGCTCCCAGGGATAGCAATCAGCCCCAGCATTTT

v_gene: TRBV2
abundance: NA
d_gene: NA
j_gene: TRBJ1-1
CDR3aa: CASRGGQDRNTEAFF
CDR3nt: TGTGCCAGCAGGGGGGGGCAGGATCGGAACACTGAAGCTTTCTTT

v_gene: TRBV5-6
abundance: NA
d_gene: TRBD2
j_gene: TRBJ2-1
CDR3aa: CASSLAGVHNEQFF
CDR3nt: TGTGCCAGCAGCTTAGCGGGAGTACACAATGAGCAGTTCTTC

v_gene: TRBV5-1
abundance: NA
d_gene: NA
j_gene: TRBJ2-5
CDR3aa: CASSFVTGAETQYF
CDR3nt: TGCGCCAGCAGCTTCGTTACTGGGGCGGAGACCCAGTACTTC

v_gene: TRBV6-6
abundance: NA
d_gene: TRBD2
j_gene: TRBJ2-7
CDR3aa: CASGPTSGRTYEQYF
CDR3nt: TGTGCCAGCGGCCCGACTAGCGGGAGAACCTACGAGCAGTACTTC

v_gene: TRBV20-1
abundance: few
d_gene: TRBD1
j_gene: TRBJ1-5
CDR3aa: CSAIPTGTGAINQPQHF
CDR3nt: TGCAGTGCCATACCCACCGGGACAGGGGCAATCAATCAGCCCCAGCATTTT

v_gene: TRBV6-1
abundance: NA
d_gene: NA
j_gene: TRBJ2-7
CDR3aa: CASRIIEGLYEQYF
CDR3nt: TGTGCCAGCAGGATAATAGAGGGGCTCTACGAGCAGTACTTC

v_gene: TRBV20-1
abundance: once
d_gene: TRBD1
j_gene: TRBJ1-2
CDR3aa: CSAPERDRVPSGYTF
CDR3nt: TGCAGTGCTCCGGAACGGGACAGAGTCCCGAGTGGCTACACCTTC

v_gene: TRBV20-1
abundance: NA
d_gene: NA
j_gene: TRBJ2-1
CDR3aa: CSASVDLAGTNKNEQFF
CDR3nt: TGCAGTGCTTCAGTTGATTTGGCGGGAACGAACAAGAATGAGCAGTTCTTC

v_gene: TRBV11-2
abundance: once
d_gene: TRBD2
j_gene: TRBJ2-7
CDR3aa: CASAGGAYEQYF
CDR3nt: TGTGCCAGCGCCGGGGGGGCCTACGAGCAGTACTTC

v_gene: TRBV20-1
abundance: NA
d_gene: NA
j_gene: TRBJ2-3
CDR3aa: CSAPTGLSTDTQYF
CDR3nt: TGCAGTGCCCCAACGGGGCTCAGCACAGATACGCAGTATTTT

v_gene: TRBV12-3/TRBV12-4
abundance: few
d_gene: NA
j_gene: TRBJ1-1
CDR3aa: CASSTRTLPNAEAFF
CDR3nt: TGTGCCAGCAGTACGCGGACCCTTCCAAACGCTGAAGCTTTCTTT

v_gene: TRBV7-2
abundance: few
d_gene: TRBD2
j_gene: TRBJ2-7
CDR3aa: CASSSTPGLAYEQYF
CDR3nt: TGTGCCAGCAGCTCCACCCCGGGACTAGCCTACGAGCAGTACTTC